This T cell receptor (beta chain) was sequenced for a study of CXCR3-negative and CXCR3-positive naive CD8 T cells. Study results and caveats: Comparison of naive cells showed more hydrophobic TRB CDR3s in CXCR3-positive than in CXCR3-negative naive cells.

CDR3 size: 14 residues. Germline-derived CDR1 and CDR2 are MNHEY and SVGAGI. With UMI labels, 5' RACE was used to prepare the TRB cDNA libraries. With the 5' RACE reads reprocessed, TCRdb shows one record per CDR3 protein and no DNA. The sample data list around 63,000 distinct CDR3 sequences. As concerns this clonotype: Its target is unknown.

The specimen sequenced was naive CXCR3+ CD8+ T cells from blood. Subset described: CD45RO-CCR7+CD27+CD95- naive CD8+ T cells expressing CXCR3 (TNR3+). V is TRBV6-5 and J is TRBJ2-1; TCRdb proposes TRBD1, but this gene call is untestable without DNA. The clonotype was recovered from a human donor in good health. Some clones in this sample may be carry-over from other donors' samples. The CDR3: CASSYSSTGTEQFF.